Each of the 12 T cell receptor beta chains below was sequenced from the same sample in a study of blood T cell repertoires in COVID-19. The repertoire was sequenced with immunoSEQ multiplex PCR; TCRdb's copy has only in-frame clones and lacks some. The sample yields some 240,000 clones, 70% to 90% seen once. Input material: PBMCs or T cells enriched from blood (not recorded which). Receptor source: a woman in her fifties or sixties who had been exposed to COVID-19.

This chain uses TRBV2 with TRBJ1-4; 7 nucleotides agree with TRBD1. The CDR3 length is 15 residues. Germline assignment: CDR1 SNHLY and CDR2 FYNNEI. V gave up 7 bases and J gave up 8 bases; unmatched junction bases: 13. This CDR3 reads CASTFDRANGEKLFF. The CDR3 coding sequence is TGTGCCAGCACTTTTGACAGGGCTAATGGGGAAAAACTGTTTTTT.

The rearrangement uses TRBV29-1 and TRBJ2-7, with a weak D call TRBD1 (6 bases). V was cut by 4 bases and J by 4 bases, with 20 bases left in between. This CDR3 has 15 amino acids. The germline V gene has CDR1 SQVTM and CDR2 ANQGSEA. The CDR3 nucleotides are TGCAGCGTTGCAGGGTTGGGGGCCTGGGGTTACGAGCAGTACTTC. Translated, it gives CSVAGLGAWGYEQYF.

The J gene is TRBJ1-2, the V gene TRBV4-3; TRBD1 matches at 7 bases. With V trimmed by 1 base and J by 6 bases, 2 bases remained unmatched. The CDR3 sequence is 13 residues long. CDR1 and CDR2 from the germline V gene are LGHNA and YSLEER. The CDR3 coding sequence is TGCGCCAGCAGCCAAGGACAGGGTGATGGCTACACCTTC. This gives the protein CASSQGQGDGYTF.

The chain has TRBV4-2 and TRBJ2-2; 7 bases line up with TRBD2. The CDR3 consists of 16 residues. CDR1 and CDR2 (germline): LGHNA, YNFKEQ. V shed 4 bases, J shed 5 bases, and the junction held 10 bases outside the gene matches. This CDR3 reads CASSPPRGGGTGELFF. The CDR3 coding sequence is TGTGCCAGCAGCCCCCCCCGCGGGGGAGGAACCGGGGAGCTGTTTTTT.

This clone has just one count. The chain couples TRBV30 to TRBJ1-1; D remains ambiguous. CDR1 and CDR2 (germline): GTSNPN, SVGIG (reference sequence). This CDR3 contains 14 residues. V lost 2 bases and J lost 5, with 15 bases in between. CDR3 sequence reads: CAWSRRATGTEAFF. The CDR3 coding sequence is TGTGCCTGGAGTCGGAGGGCGACGGGGACTGAAGCTTTCTTT.

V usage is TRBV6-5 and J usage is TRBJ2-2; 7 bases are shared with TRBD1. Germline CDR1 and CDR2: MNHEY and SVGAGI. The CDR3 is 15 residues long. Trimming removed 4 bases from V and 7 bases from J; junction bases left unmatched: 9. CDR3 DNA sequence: TGTGCCAGCAGTTCTGGACAGGAGTGGGTCGGGGAGCTGTTTTTT. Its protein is CASSSGQEWVGELFF.

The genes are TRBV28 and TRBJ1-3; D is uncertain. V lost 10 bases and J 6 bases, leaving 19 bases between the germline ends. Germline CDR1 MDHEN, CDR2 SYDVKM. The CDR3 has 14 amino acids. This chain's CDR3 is CATTRDSRTNTIYF. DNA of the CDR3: TGTGCCACCACAAGAGACTCTCGAACAAACACCATATATTTT.

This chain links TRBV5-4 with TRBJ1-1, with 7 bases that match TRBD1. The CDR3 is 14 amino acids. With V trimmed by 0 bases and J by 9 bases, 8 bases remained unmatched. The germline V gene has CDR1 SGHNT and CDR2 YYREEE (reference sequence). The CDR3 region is CASSLGLGTEQAFF. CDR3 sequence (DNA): TGTGCCAGCAGCTTGGGTCTTGGGACAGAACAAGCTTTCTTT.

CDR3 DNA: TGTGCCAGTAGTACTGGACAGGGAGGAAACACCATATATTTT. This codes for CASSTGQGGNTIYF. The rearrangement links TRBV19 to TRBJ1-3; TRBD1 matches 8 bases. The CDR3 contains 14 residues. CDR1 LNHDA and CDR2 SQIVND come from the germline V gene (reference sequence). V shed 4 bases and J 4 bases; nucleotides not matched to a gene: 3.

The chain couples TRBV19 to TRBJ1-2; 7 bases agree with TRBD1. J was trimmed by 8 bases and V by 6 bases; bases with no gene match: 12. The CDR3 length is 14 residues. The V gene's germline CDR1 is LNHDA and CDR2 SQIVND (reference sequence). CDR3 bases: TGTGCCAGTAGCGGACAGGTATCAGGTGGAGGCTACACCTTC. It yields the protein CASSGQVSGGGYTF. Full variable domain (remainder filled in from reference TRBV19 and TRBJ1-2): DGGITQSPKYLFRKEGQNVTLSCEQNLNHDAMYWYRQDPGQGLRLIYYSQIVNDFQKGDIAEGYSVSREKKESFPLTVTSAQKNPTAFYLCASSGQVSGGGYTFGSGTRLTVV.

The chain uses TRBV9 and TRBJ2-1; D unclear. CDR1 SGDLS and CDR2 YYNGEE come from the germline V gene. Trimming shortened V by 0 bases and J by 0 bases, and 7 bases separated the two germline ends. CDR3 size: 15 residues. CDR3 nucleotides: TGTGCCAGCAGCGTAGGTCGCGGCTCCTACAATGAGCAGTTCTTC. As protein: CASSVGRGSYNEQFF.

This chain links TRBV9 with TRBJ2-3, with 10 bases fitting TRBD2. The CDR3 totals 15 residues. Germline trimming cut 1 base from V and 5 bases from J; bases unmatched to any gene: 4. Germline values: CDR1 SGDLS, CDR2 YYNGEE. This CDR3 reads CASSVLAGEGDTQYF. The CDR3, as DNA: TGTGCCAGCAGCGTACTAGCGGGGGAGGGAGATACGCAGTATTTT. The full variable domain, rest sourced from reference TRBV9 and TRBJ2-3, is DSGVTQTPKHLITATGQRVTLRCSPRSGDLSVYWYQQSLDQGLQFLIQYYNGEERAKGNILERFSAQQFPDLHSELNLSSLELGDSALYFCASSVLAGEGDTQYFGPGTRLTVL.